Following are 19 T cell receptor beta chains from one sample sequenced in a study of blood T cell repertoires in COVID-19. Profiling relied on immunoSEQ multiplex PCR, and the TCRdb table lists in-frame clones only, not all of them. The repertoire holds 250,000 or so clones, with 85% to 90% as singletons. Sequencing input: peripheral blood. These receptors were taken from a man aged 30 to 45 with COVID-19, enrolled during active disease.

V and J are TRBV19 and TRBJ1-2; TRBD1 matches at 7 bases. The length of the CDR3 is 13 residues. With V trimmed by 5 bases and J by 6 bases, 6 bases remained unmatched. Germline V gene lookup returns CDR1 LNHDA and CDR2 SQIVND (reference sequence). CDR3 bases: TGTGCCAGTAGTCGAACGACAGGGAATGGCTACACCTTC. This gives the protein CASSRTTGNGYTF.

The chain combines TRBV5-5 with TRBJ1-5, with 7 bases aligning to TRBD1. The CDR3 totals 14 residues. V was clipped by 6 bases and J by 6 bases; unmatched bases: 9. Looked up from germline, CDR1 is SGHKS and CDR2 is YYEKEE (reference sequence). CDR3 coding DNA: TGTGCCAGCACCCCCATGACAGGGACTCAGCCCCAGCATTTT. It is translated as CASTPMTGTQPQHF.

The chain carries TRBV7-2 and TRBJ2-2; D is perhaps TRBD2 (5 bases). V was clipped by 1 base and J by 4 bases, with 13 bases between them. Per germline, CDR1 SGHTA and CDR2 FQGNSA. CDR3 size: 16 residues. For the CDR3, the DNA is TGTGCCAGCAGCTTAGTACGGGGTATCAGCACCGGGGAGCTGTTTTTT. Its protein is CASSLVRGISTGELFF. The full variable domain, its missing parts supplied by reference TRBV7-2 and TRBJ2-2, is GAGVSQSPSNKVTEKGKDVELRCDPISGHTALYWYRQSLGQGLEFLIYFQGNSAPDKSGLPSDRFSAERTGGSVSTLTIQRTQQEDSAVYLCASSLVRGISTGELFFGEGSRLTVL.

The genes are TRBV5-6 and TRBJ2-1; no clear D. Germline V gene data show CDR1 as SGHDT and CDR2 as YYEEEE. V was cut by 2 bases and J by 0 bases, with 15 bases left in between. The CDR3 is 17 residues long. CDR3 in amino acids: CASSFPIDIGSYNEQFF. DNA for the CDR3: TGTGCCAGCAGCTTCCCCATAGATATTGGCTCCTACAATGAGCAGTTCTTC.

This clone was counted once. The J gene is TRBJ2-7, the V gene TRBV3-1 (or the pseudogene TRBV3-2); 12 bases are a match to TRBD2. CDR3 size: 16 residues. In germline, CDR1 is LGHDT, CDR2 YNNKEL (reference sequence). V was clipped by 0 bases and J by 5 bases; unmatched bases: 5. The CDR3 here is CASSQDRLAGANEQYF. The CDR3 nucleotides are TGTGCCAGCAGCCAAGATCGACTAGCGGGAGCAAACGAGCAGTACTTC.

The V gene is TRBV3-1 (or the pseudogene TRBV3-2), the J gene TRBJ2-1, with D possibly matching TRBD1 (6 bases). Germline values: CDR1 LGHDT, CDR2 YNNKEL (reference sequence). Trimming cost V 4 bases and J 7 bases, with 11 bases left between them. CDR3 length: 13 amino acids. CDR3 sequence (DNA): TGTGCCAGCAGCCTTTGGACAGCGAATGAGCAGTTCTTC. Amino acid sequence: CASSLWTANEQFF.

CDR3 nucleotides: TGTGCCAGCAGCTCAAGTAGTTGGACTGAAGCTTTCTTT. Translation gives CASSSSSWTEAFF. The chain carries TRBV7-3 and TRBJ1-1; no reliable D call. This CDR3 has 13 residues. Trimming stripped 4 bases from V and 5 bases from J, with 11 bases between. Germline V gene data show CDR1 as SGHTA and CDR2 as FQGTGA.

This rearrangement joins TRBV4-3 to TRBJ2-2; 7 bases line up with TRBD2. Germline V gene data show CDR1 as LGHNA and CDR2 as YSLEER. Losses at the gene ends were 6 bases for V and 5 bases for J; bases not matched to a gene: 12. The CDR3 covers 16 residues. The CDR3: CASSLSRGVGTGELFF. The CDR3 DNA reads TGCGCCAGCAGTCTCTCCCGGGGGGTCGGGACCGGGGAGCTGTTTTTT.

This clone was observed once. Here the CDR3 DNA reads TGTGCCAGCAGTTACTCGGGCACAACTAATGAAAAACTGTTTTTT. This translates into CASSYSGTTNEKLFF. The V gene is TRBV6-5, the J gene TRBJ1-4; no clear D gene. V lost 0 bases, J lost 0 bases, and 5 bases lay in between. The V gene's germline CDR1 is MNHEY and CDR2 SVGAGI. The CDR3 contains 15 residues.

This clone has more than one count but fewer than ten. This chain joins TRBV18 and TRBJ1-1; D gene unclear. CDR1 and CDR2 (germline): KGHSH, LQKENI. The CDR3 runs 17 residues. V was shortened by 6 bases and J by 0 bases, with 20 bases between the two germline ends. The CDR3 loop reads CASSPLLTFLMNTEAFF. DNA of the CDR3: TGTGCCAGCTCCCCCTTACTCACCTTTTTGATGAACACTGAAGCTTTCTTT.

The chain is built from TRBV7-9 and TRBJ1-6; 7 nucleotides line up with TRBD1. V lost 3 bases, J lost 7 bases, and 15 bases stayed unmatched. Germline V gives CDR1 SEHNR, CDR2 FQNEAQ (reference sequence). The CDR3 loop spans 18 amino acids. The CDR3 region is CASSLRATGAAENSPLHF. DNA for the CDR3: TGTGCCAGCAGCTTGAGGGCAACAGGGGCTGCGGAGAATTCACCCCTCCACTTT.

The V call is TRBV6-5, the J call TRBJ1-6; TRBD1 aligns across 7 bases. The CDR3 has 15 amino acids. V was clipped by 6 bases and J by 3 bases; unmatched bases: 5. Germline V gene data show CDR1 as MNHEY and CDR2 as SVGAGI. CDR3 nucleotide sequence: TGTGCCAGCAGACTCGGGACAGACTATAATTCACCCCTCCACTTT. It specifies CASRLGTDYNSPLHF.

DNA for the CDR3: TGCGCCAACGGAGCGGGTAGGGCCAAAAACATTCAGTACTTC. Translation gives CANGAGRAKNIQYF. The chain carries TRBV10-1 and TRBJ2-4; maybe TRBD2 (6 bases). This CDR3 contains 14 residues. Germline V gene sequence: CDR1 WNHNN, CDR2 SYGVQD (reference sequence). Trimming stripped 10 bases from V and 1 base from J, with 14 bases between.

The chain uses TRBV10-3 and TRBJ2-7; D is perhaps TRBD2 (6 bases). Trimming removed 2 bases at V and 4 bases at J, with 18 bases between. The CDR3 sequence is 16 residues long. Germline values: CDR1 ENHRY, CDR2 SYGVKD. CDR3 in amino acids: CAISEPGLHAGYEQYF. For the CDR3, the DNA is TGTGCCATCAGTGAGCCGGGACTGCACGCCGGTTACGAGCAGTACTTC.

This chain connects TRBV2 to TRBJ1-5, with D perhaps TRBD1 (6 bases). Germline V gene data show CDR1 as SNHLY and CDR2 as FYNNEI. CDR3 length equals 16 residues. V gave up 4 bases and J gave up 1 base, with 14 bases separating them. Here the CDR3 DNA reads TGTGCCAGCAGTGCCCCCGACAGGACCAGCAATCAGCCCCAGCATTTT. Protein sequence: CASSAPDRTSNQPQHF.

This chain joins TRBV7-6 and TRBJ2-1; possibly TRBD2 for D (6 bases). Germline CDR1 and CDR2: SGHVS and FNYEAQ. The V end was cut by 1 base, the J end by 0 bases, with 13 bases between. This CDR3 region has 17 residues. CDR3 residues: CASSLGVAVFSYNEQFF. CDR3 coding DNA: TGTGCCAGCAGCTTAGGGGTAGCGGTCTTCTCCTACAATGAGCAGTTCTTC.

The chain employs TRBV5-4 and TRBJ1-2; 7 nucleotides align to TRBD1. Per the germline V gene, CDR1 is SGHNT and CDR2 is YYREEE (reference sequence). The CDR3 runs to 11 residues. V lost 3 bases to trimming and J lost 12 bases; unmatched junction nucleotides: 5. CDR3 amino acids: CASSSGQADTF. The CDR3 region has the DNA TGTGCCAGCAGCTCTGGACAGGCGGACACCTTC.

The rearrangement uses TRBV7-8 and TRBJ1-1, with D uncertain. The germline V and J ends were trimmed by 4 bases and 5 bases, with 20 bases remaining between them. The CDR3 is made up of 16 amino acids. CDR1 is SGHVS, CDR2 FQNEAQ, per germline. Here the CDR3 reads CASSSLGGRFWTEAFF. The CDR3 DNA reads as TGTGCCAGCAGCTCCCTAGGAGGGAGATTCTGGACTGAAGCTTTCTTT.

The rearrangement links TRBV6-5 to TRBJ1-2, with 7 bases lining up with TRBD1. CDR3 size: 14 residues. The J segment lost 4 bases and the V segment lost 6 bases, leaving 8 bases of the junction unmatched. The germline V gene has CDR1 MNHEY and CDR2 SVGAGI. CDR3 region: CASRPTAGGYGYTF. The DNA for the CDR3 is TGTGCCAGCAGACCCACGGCAGGGGGCTATGGCTACACCTTC.